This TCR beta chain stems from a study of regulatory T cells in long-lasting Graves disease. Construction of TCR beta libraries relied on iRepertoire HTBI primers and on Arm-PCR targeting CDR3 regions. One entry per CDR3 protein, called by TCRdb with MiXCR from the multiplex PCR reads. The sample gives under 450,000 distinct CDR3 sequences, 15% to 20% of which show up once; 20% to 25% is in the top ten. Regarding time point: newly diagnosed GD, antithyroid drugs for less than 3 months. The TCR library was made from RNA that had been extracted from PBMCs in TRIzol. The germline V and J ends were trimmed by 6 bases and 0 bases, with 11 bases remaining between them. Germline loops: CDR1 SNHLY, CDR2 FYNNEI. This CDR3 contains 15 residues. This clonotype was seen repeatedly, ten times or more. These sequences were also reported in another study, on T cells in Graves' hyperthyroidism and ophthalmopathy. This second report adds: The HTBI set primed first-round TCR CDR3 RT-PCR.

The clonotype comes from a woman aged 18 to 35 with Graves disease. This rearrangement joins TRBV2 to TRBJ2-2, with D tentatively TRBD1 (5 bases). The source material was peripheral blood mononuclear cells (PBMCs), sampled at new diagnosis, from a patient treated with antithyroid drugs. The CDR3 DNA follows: TGTGCCAGCAGGAGGACAACCGCGAACACCGGGGAGCTGTTTTTT. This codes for CASRRTTANTGELFF. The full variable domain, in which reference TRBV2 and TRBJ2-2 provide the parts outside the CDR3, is EPEVTQTPSHQVTQMGQEVILRCVPISNHLYFYWYRQILGQKVEFLVSFYNNEISEKSEIFDDQFSVERPDGSNFTLKIRSTKLEDSAMYFCASRRTTANTGELFFGEGSRLTVL.